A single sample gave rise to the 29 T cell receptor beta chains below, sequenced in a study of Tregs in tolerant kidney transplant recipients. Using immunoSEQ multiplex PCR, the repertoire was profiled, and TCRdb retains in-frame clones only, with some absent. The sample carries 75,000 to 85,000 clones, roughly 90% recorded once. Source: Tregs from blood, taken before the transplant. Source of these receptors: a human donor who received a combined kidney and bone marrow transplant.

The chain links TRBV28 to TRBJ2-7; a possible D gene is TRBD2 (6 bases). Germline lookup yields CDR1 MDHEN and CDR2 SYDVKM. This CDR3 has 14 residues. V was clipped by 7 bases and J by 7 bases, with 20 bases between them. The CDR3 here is CASITPGLQREQYF. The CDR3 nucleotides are TGTGCCAGCATCACGCCGGGACTCCAGAGGGAGCAGTACTTC.

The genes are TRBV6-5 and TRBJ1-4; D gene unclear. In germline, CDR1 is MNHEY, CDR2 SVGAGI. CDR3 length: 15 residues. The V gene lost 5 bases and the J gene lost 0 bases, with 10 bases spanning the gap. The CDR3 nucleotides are TGTGCCAGCAGTGCCCAGTTGGCAACTAATGAAAAACTGTTTTTT. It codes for CASSAQLATNEKLFF.

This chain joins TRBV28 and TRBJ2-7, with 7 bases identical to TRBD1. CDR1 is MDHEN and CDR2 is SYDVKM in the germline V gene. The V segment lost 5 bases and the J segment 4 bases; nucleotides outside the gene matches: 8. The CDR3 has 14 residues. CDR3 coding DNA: TGTGCCAGCAGTCCCCCGACAGGGTTATACGAGCAGTACTTC. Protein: CASSPPTGLYEQYF.

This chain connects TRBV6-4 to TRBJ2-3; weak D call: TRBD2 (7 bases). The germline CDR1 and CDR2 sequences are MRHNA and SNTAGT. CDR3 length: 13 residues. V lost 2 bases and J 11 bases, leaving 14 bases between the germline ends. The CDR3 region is CASSDGGGRLQYF. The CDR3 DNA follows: TGTGCCAGCAGTGACGGGGGCGGGAGATTGCAGTATTTT.

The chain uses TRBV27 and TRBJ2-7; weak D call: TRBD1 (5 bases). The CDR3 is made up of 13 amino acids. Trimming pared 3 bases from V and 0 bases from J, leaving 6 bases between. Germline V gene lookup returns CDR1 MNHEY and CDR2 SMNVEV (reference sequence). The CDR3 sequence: CASSFDSSYEQYF. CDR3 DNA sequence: TGTGCCAGCAGTTTTGACAGCTCCTACGAGCAGTACTTC.

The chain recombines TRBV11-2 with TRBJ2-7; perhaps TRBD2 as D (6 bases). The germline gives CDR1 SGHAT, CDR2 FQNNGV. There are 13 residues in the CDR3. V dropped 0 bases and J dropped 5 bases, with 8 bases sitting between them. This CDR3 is CASSLDREDEQYF. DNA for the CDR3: TGTGCCAGCAGCTTAGACAGGGAGGACGAGCAGTACTTC.

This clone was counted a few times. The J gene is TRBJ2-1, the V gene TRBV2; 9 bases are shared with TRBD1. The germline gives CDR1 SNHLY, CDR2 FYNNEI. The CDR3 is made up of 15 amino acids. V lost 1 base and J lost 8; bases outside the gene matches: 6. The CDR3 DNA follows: TGTGCCAGCAGTGAAGGACAGGACAGGGGCGATGAGCAGTTCTTC. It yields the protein CASSEGQDRGDEQFF.

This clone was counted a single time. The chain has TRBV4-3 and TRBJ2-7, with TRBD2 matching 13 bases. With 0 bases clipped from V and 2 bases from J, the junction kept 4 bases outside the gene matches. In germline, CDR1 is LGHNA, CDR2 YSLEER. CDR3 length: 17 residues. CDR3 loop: CASSQEGLAGRTYEQYF. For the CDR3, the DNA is TGCGCCAGCAGCCAAGAGGGACTAGCGGGGCGGACCTACGAGCAGTACTTC.

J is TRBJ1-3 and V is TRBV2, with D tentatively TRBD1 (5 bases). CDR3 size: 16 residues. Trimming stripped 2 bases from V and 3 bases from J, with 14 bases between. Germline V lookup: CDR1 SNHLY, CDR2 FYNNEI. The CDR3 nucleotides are TGTGCCAGCAGTGAATTTAGGGGCATAGGTGGAAACACCATATATTTT. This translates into CASSEFRGIGGNTIYF.

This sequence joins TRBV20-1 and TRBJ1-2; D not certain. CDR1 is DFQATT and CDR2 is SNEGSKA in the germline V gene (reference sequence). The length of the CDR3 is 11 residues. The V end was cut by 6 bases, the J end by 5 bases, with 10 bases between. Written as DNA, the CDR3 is TGCAGTGCCCGGAGCGTGTATGGCTACACCTTC. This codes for CSARSVYGYTF.

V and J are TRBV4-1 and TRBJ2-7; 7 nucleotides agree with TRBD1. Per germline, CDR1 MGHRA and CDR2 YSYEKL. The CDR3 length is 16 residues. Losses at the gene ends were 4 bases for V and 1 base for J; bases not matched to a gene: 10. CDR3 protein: CASSPSTGTASYEQYF. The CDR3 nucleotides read TGCGCCAGCAGCCCGTCTACCGGGACAGCTTCCTACGAGCAGTACTTC.

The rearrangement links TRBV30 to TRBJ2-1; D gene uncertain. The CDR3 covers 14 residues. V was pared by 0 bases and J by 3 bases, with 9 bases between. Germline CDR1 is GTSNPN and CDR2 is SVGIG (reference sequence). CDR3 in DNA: TGTGCCTGGAGTGTTCTTGAAGACTACAATGAGCAGTTCTTC. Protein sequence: CAWSVLEDYNEQFF.

The CDR3 DNA sequence: TGTGCCAGCAGTTTATTCAGGCCGAGCAATCAGCCCCAGCATTTT. This gives the protein CASSLFRPSNQPQHF. The gene calls are TRBV28 and TRBJ1-5; no clear D. Trimming cost V 1 base and J 1 base, with 8 bases left between them. Germline CDR1 MDHEN, CDR2 SYDVKM. The CDR3 has 15 residues.

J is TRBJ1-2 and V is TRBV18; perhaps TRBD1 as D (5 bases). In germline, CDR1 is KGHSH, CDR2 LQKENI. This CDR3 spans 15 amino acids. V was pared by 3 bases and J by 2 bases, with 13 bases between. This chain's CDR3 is CASSPSDQGNYGYTF. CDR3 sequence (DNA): TGTGCCAGCTCACCTTCAGACCAGGGAAACTATGGCTACACCTTC.

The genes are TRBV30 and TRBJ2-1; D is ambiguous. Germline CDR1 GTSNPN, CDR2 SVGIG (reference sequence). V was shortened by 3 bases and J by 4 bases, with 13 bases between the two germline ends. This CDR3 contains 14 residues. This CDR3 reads CAWRGNRRYNEQFF. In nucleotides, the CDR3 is TGTGCCTGGAGGGGTAACCGAAGATACAATGAGCAGTTCTTC.

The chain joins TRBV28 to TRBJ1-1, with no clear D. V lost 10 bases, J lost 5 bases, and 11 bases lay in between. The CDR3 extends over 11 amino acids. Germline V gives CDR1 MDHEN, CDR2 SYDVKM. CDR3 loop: CATGPITEAFF. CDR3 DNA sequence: TGTGCCACAGGACCGATAACTGAAGCTTTCTTT.

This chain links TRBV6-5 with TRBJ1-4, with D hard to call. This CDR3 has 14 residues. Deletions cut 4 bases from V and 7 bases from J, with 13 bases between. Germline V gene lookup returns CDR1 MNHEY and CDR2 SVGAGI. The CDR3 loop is CASSLGLNAEKLFF. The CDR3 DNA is TGTGCCAGCAGTTTAGGTCTGAATGCTGAAAAACTGTTTTTT.

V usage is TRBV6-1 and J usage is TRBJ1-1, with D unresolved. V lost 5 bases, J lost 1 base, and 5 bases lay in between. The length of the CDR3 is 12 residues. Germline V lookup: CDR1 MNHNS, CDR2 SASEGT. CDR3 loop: CASSRANTEAFF. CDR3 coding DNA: TGTGCCAGCAGTCGGGCGAACACTGAAGCTTTCTTT.

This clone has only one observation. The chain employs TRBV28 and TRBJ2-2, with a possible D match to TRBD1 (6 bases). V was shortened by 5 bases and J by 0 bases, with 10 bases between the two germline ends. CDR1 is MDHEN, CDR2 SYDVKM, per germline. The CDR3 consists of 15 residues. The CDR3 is CASSRTEPNTGELFF. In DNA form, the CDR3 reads TGTGCCAGCAGTAGGACAGAACCGAACACCGGGGAGCTGTTTTTT.

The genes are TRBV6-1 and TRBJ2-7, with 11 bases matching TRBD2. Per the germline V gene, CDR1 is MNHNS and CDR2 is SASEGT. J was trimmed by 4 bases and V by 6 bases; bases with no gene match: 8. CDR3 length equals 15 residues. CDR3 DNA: TGTGCCAGCAGATTACAACTAGCGGGAGCTTACGAGCAGTACTTC. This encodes CASRLQLAGAYEQYF.

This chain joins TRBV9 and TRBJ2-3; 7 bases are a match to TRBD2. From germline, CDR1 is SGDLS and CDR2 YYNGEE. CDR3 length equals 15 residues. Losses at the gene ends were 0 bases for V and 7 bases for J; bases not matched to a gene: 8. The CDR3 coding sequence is TGTGCCAGCAGCGTAGGGGCGGGAGTCGCAAATACGCAGTATTTT. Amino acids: CASSVGAGVANTQYF.

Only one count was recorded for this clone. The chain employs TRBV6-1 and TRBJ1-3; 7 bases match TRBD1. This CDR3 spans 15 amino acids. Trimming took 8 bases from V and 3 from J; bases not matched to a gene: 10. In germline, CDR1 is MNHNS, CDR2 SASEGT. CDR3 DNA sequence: TGTGCCAGCTCTGCCGGAGGGGGCAATGGAAACACCATATATTTT. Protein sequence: CASSAGGGNGNTIYF.

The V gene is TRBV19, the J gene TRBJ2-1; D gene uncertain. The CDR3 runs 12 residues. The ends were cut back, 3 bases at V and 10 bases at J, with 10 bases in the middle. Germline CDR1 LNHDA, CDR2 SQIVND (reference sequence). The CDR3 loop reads CASSIIGQEQFF. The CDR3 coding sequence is TGTGCCAGTAGTATTATCGGCCAGGAGCAGTTCTTC.

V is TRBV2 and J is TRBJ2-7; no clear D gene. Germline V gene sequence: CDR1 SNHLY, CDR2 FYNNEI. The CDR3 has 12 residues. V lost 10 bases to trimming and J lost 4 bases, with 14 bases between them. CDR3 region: CAIRSVGYEQYF. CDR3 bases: TGTGCCATCAGAAGTGTGGGGTACGAGCAGTACTTC.

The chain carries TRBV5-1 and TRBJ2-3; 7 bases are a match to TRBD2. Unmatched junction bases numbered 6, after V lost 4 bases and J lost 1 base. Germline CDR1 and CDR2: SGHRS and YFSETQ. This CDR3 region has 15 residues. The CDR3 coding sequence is TGCGCCAGCAGCCAAGGACGGGGGGGCACAGATACGCAGTATTTT. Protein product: CASSQGRGGTDTQYF.

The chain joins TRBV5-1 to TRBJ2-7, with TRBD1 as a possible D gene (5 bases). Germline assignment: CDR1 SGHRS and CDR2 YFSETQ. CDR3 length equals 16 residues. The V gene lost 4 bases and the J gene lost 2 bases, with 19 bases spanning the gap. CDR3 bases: TGCGCCAGCAGCATTGCGACAGCCACGGATCCCTACGAGCAGTACTTC. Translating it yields CASSIATATDPYEQYF.

Here the CDR3 DNA reads TGTGCCAGCATGCGGAGTTTGGGTTACTCCTACGAGCAGTACTTC. It codes for CASMRSLGYSYEQYF. The V gene is TRBV2, the J gene TRBJ2-7; D uncertain. The CDR3 loop spans 15 amino acids. The V gene lost 7 bases and the J gene lost 0 bases, with 16 bases spanning the gap. CDR1 is SNHLY, CDR2 FYNNEI, per germline.

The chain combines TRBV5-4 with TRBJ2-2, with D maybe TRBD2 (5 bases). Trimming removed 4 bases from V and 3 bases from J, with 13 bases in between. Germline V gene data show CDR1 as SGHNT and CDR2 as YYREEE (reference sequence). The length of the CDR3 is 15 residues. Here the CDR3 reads CASSNEASYTGELFF. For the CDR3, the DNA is TGTGCCAGCAGCAACGAAGCTAGCTACACCGGGGAGCTGTTTTTT.

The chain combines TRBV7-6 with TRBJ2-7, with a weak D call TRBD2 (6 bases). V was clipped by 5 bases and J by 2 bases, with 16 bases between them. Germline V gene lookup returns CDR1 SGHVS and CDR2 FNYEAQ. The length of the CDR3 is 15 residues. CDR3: CASSPGGTDTYEQYF. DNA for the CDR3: TGTGCCAGCAGCCCTGGCGGGACTGATACCTACGAGCAGTACTTC.